A single sample is the source of the 2 T cell receptor beta chains below, sequenced in a study of T cells in women clearing cervical HPV infection. The protocol was immunoSEQ multiplex PCR, while the TCRdb copy is restricted to in-frame clones and leaves out a portion. This listing includes about 30,000 clones. Source material: blood buffy coat. The receptors derive from a woman between 18 and 70 years old with a cervical HPV16 infection that either progressed to CIN3+ or cleared (not recorded which).

Concerning this clone itself: The DNA ends 3 residues before the CDR3 does, and the rest of the CDR3 is filled in from the germline J gene. This chain connects TRBV20-1 to TRBJ1-2, with D possibly matching TRBD1 (6 bases). V was pared by 6 bases and J by 2 bases, with 16 bases between. This CDR3 is built from 14 residues. The germline CDR1 and CDR2 sequences are DFQATT and SNEGSKA (reference sequence). The CDR3 loop is CSAEGGGGNYGYTF. Incomplete CDR3 DNA: TGCAGTGCAGAGGGAGGGGGGGGAAACTATGGC.

CDR3 sequence reads: CASSLAGDYGYTF. Partial CDR3 DNA: TGTGCCAGCAGCTTGGCAGGGGACTATGGC. The gene calls are TRBV5-5 and TRBJ1-2, with D possibly TRBD1 on 6 matching bases. The sequence runs out 3 residues before the end of the CDR3; the remainder is reconstructed from the germline J gene. This CDR3 has 13 amino acids. V gave up 0 bases and J gave up 3 bases, with 6 bases separating them. Germline V CDR1 and CDR2: SGHKS, YYEKEE (reference sequence).